The source of this T cell receptor beta chain is a study of blood T cell repertoires in COVID-19. Study-level background: PBMCs, B-cell-depleted T cells, or T cells provided the cDNA or gDNA that made up the material.

Assay: immunoSEQ multiplex PCR; the TCRdb copy retains only in-frame clones and omits some. The sample lists under 350,000 clones, about 89% occurring once. Sequenced sample: peripheral blood. The sequence came from a man aged 35-49 years with acute or convalescent COVID-19.

CDR3 in amino acids: CASSQDSYEQYF. CDR3 in DNA: TGCGCCAGCAGCCAGGACAGCTACGAGCAGTACTTC. V gene TRBV5-1 combines with J gene TRBJ2-7, with D perhaps TRBD1 (6 bases). Germline V gene lookup returns CDR1 SGHRS and CDR2 YFSETQ. The CDR3 loop spans 12 amino acids. Trimming cost V 4 bases and J 3 bases, with 8 bases left between them.